This T cell receptor (beta chain) emerged from a study of cytomegalovirus exposure and HLA in healthy donors. The study, taken as a whole, reports: Later, TCR association rates were found to vary by HLA locus, highest for DRB1 and lowest for HLA-C.

Note on this clone: Its antigen is as yet unknown.

PCR involved 60 Vbeta and 13 Jbeta primers. TCRdb's table, derived via immunoSEQ multiplex PCR, lists solely in-frame clones and lacks some. The data hold about 160,000 clones, with roughly nine tenths observed a single time. The sample consisted of PBMCs. The sequence was collected from a woman under 40 in good health and CMV-seronegative.

CDR3 sequence: CAISTTWRASYEQYF. The CDR3 DNA reads as TGTGCCATCAGCACCACATGGAGGGCCTCCTACGAGCAGTACTTC. The chain has TRBV10-3 and TRBJ2-5; perhaps TRBD2 as D (6 bases). TRBJ2-7 matches the DNA end more closely, so the J call is doubtful. This CDR3 has 15 residues. Germline CDR1 reads ENHRY; CDR2 reads SYGVKD.